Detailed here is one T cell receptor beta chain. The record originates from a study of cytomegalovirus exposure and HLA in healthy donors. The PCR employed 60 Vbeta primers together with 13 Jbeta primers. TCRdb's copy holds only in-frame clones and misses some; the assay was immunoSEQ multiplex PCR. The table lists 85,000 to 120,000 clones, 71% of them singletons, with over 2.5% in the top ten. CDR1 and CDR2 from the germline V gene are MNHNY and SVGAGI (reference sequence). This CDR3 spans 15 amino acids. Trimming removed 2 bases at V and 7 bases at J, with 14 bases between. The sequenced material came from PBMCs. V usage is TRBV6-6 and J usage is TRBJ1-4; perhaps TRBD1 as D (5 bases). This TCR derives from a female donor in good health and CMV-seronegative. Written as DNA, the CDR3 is TGTGCCAGCAGTTACGCTCAGGGTGTGGTTGAAAAACTGTTTTTT. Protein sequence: CASSYAQGVVEKLFF.